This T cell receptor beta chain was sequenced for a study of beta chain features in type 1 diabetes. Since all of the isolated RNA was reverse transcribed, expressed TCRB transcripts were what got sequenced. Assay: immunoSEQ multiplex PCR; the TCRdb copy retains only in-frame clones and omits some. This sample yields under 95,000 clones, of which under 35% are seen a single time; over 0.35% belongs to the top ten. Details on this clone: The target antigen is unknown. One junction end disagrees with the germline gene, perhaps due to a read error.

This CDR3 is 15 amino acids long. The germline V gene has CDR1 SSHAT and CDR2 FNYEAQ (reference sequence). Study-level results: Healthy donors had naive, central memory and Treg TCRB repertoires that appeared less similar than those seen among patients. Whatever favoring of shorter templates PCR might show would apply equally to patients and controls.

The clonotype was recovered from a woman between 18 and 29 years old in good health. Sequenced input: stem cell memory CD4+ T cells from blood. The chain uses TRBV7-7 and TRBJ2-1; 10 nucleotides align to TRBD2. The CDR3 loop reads CASSLGVAGGNEQFF. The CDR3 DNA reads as TGTGCTAGCAGCTTAGGAGTAGCGGGAGGCAATGAGCAGTTCTTC.